Below are 32 T cell receptor beta chains sequenced from a single sample in a study of neoadjuvant nivolumab and ipilimumab in lung cancer. Assay used: immunoSEQ multiplex PCR; TCRdb lists only in-frame clones, some missing. This table has thousands of clones, around 76% appearing once. The sequenced sample was tumor tissue, obtained after neoadjuvant nivolumab, alone or with ipilimumab, at or shortly before surgery. All receptors come from an adult with non-small cell lung cancer.

The chain uses TRBV6-1 and TRBJ1-1; D possibly corresponds to TRBD1 (6 bases). V was clipped by 2 bases and J by 11 bases, with 15 bases between them. Germline CDR1 reads MNHNS; CDR2 reads SASEGT. This CDR3 has 13 amino acids. The CDR3 DNA reads as TGTGCCAGCAGTGAACGTCTTCCAGGGGAGGCTTTCTTT. Protein sequence: CASSERLPGEAFF.

J is TRBJ1-3 and V is TRBV6-1; D remains ambiguous. V lost 1 base, J lost 0 bases, and 10 bases lay in between. The CDR3 runs to 16 residues. Germline loops: CDR1 MNHNS, CDR2 SASEGT. The CDR3 DNA sequence: TGTGCCAGCAGTGAAGAAGTCGGGAACTCTGGAAACACCATATATTTT. This translates into CASSEEVGNSGNTIYF.

The chain couples TRBV29-1 to TRBJ2-7, with TRBD2 identical over 7 bases. The CDR3 is 12 residues long. Germline loops: CDR1 SQVTM, CDR2 ANQGSEA. Trimming removed 8 bases from V and 6 bases from J; junction bases left unmatched: 10. CDR3 residues: CSFRAGSGEQYF. The CDR3 nucleotides read TGCAGCTTCCGAGCGGGATCAGGCGAGCAGTACTTC.

V gene TRBV6-5 combines with J gene TRBJ2-7; D is unclear. CDR1 is MNHEY, CDR2 SVGAGI, per germline. The CDR3 covers 13 residues. Trimming shortened V by 5 bases and J by 3 bases, and 11 bases separated the two germline ends. This CDR3 reads CASSPSVFYEQYF. CDR3 nucleotides: TGTGCCAGCAGTCCCTCGGTGTTCTACGAGCAGTACTTC.

The rearrangement uses TRBV5-1 and TRBJ2-7, with D tentatively TRBD2 (5 bases). Germline values: CDR1 SGHRS, CDR2 YFSETQ. The CDR3 has 14 residues. The V gene lost 7 bases and the J gene lost 7 bases, with 21 bases spanning the gap. CDR3 amino acids: CASARRTAQEEQYF. The CDR3 nucleotides read TGCGCCAGCGCCCGGAGGACCGCCCAGGAGGAGCAGTACTTC.

The chain links TRBV12-5 to TRBJ1-5; D is unclear. Per germline, CDR1 LGHNT and CDR2 FRNRAP. The CDR3 extends over 13 amino acids. V was clipped by 2 bases and J by 7 bases, with 9 bases between them. DNA for the CDR3: TGTGCTAGTGGTTTGAGTCATGGCCAGCCCCAGCATTTT. Amino acid sequence: CASGLSHGQPQHF.

The rearrangement joins TRBV7-2 to TRBJ2-6; D call uncertain. V lost 5 bases, J lost 2 bases, and 7 bases lay in between. The CDR3 has 14 amino acids. Germline-derived CDR1 and CDR2 are SGHTA and FQGNSA. CDR3 region: CASSALPGANVLTF. The CDR3 DNA is TGTGCCAGCAGCGCCCTCCCTGGGGCCAACGTCCTGACTTTC.

V usage is TRBV5-4 and J usage is TRBJ2-5, with D perhaps matching TRBD2 (7 bases). Germline V gene sequence: CDR1 SGHNT, CDR2 YYREEE (reference sequence). This CDR3 spans 14 amino acids. The V and J ends lost 5 bases and 4 bases respectively, with 15 bases between them. The CDR3 sequence is CASRGGPGRETQYF. The CDR3 DNA reads TGTGCCAGCAGGGGGGGGCCAGGGAGAGAGACCCAGTACTTC.

The CDR3 is CSVGENREGGYTF. In DNA form, the CDR3 reads TGCAGCGTAGGGGAGAACAGGGAGGGCGGCTACACCTTC. This chain connects TRBV29-1 to TRBJ1-2, with D possibly matching TRBD1 (6 bases). V gave up 6 bases and J gave up 8 bases, with 19 bases separating them. The CDR3 sequence is 13 residues long. Germline V lookup: CDR1 SQVTM, CDR2 ANQGSEA.

The genes are TRBV4-2 and TRBJ2-5; perhaps TRBD1 as D (5 bases). The CDR3 is made up of 17 amino acids. From germline, CDR1 is LGHNA and CDR2 YNFKEQ. V dropped 8 bases and J dropped 1 base, with 23 bases sitting between them. The CDR3 loop reads CASPGKTAGLTQETQYF. CDR3 bases: TGTGCCAGCCCGGGTAAAACGGCAGGGCTAACCCAAGAGACCCAGTACTTC.

CDR3 sequence: CASSFLSTDTQYF. In nucleotides, the CDR3 is TGTGCCAGCAGCTTCCTTAGCACAGATACGCAGTATTTT. V usage is TRBV7-8 and J usage is TRBJ2-3; D gene uncertain. The CDR3 covers 13 residues. V was cut by 3 bases and J by 0 bases, with 4 bases left in between. Germline V gene lookup returns CDR1 SGHVS and CDR2 FQNEAQ.

V is TRBV5-1 and J is TRBJ2-7; D might be TRBD2 (6 bases). The CDR3 is 15 residues long. V shed 4 bases and J shed 3 bases, with 17 bases lying between them. Germline V gene sequence: CDR1 SGHRS, CDR2 YFSETQ. In DNA, the CDR3 is TGCGCCAGCAGCCTGGGAGGTAGCGGATACTACGAGCAGTACTTC. Translation gives CASSLGGSGYYEQYF.

This clone was recorded only once. This sequence joins TRBV6-5 and TRBJ1-2; no definite D call. The CDR3 extends over 15 amino acids. Per the germline V gene, CDR1 is MNHEY and CDR2 is SVGAGI. V shed 0 bases and J shed 0 bases, with 8 bases lying between them. CDR3 region: CASSYSGLSNYGYTF. The CDR3, as DNA: TGTGCCAGCAGTTACTCAGGATTATCTAACTATGGCTACACCTTC.

The J gene is TRBJ2-3, the V gene TRBV5-5, with D perhaps matching TRBD1 or TRBD2 (5 bases each). Looked up from germline, CDR1 is SGHKS and CDR2 is YYEKEE (reference sequence). V dropped 0 bases and J dropped 0 bases, with 11 bases sitting between them. This CDR3 contains 16 residues. The CDR3 here is CASSLAIEGSTDTQYF. The CDR3 DNA is TGTGCCAGCAGCTTGGCCATAGAGGGGAGCACAGATACGCAGTATTTT.

This clone was found a few times. This rearrangement joins TRBV10-3 to TRBJ2-1; the match to TRBD2 covers 14 bases. This CDR3 is built from 16 residues. Germline lookup yields CDR1 ENHRY and CDR2 SYGVKD. V dropped 4 bases and J dropped 2; count of bases not matched to a gene: 1. The CDR3 nucleotides are TGTGCCATCAGTGGGGGACTAGCGGGAGCCTACAATGAGCAGTTCTTC. Amino acids: CAISGGLAGAYNEQFF.

This sequence joins TRBV5-1 and TRBJ1-2, with TRBD1 as a possible D gene (5 bases). Trimming removed 5 bases from V and 3 bases from J, with 20 bases in between. Germline V gene lookup returns CDR1 SGHRS and CDR2 YFSETQ. CDR3 length: 16 residues. The CDR3 bases are TGCGCCAGCAGTTCTGATGGAGGCCAGGGTGACTATGGCTACACCTTC. Encoded protein: CASSSDGGQGDYGYTF.

The chain recombines TRBV6-1 with TRBJ2-1; 10 bases map to TRBD1. Germline CDR1 is MNHNS and CDR2 is SASEGT. The V gene end was trimmed by 2 bases and the J gene end by 9 bases; junction bases not matched to a gene: 4. The CDR3 is 14 amino acids. CDR3 nucleotide sequence: TGTGCCAGCAGTGAAAAATGGGACAGGGGTGAGCAGTTCTTC. Translated, it gives CASSEKWDRGEQFF.

V usage is TRBV27 and J usage is TRBJ2-7, with 7 bases identical to TRBD2. The CDR3 totals 14 residues. Per the germline V gene, CDR1 is MNHEY and CDR2 is SMNVEV (reference sequence). After removal of 10 bases from V and 3 bases from J, the junction contained 12 bases not matched to a gene. The DNA for the CDR3 is TGTGCCACCGGGGCCCTCGGGGGGAGCTACGAGCAGTACTTC. This encodes CATGALGGSYEQYF.

The genes are TRBV6-4 and TRBJ1-5, with 8 bases lining up with TRBD1. The CDR3 extends over 17 amino acids. Germline V CDR1 and CDR2: MRHNA, SNTAGT. Unmatched junction bases numbered 14, after V lost 8 bases and J lost 2 bases. CDR3 region: CASHGQGGELGNQPQHF. CDR3 DNA: TGTGCCAGCCATGGACAGGGCGGGGAGCTGGGCAATCAGCCCCAGCATTTT.

Only one count was recorded for this clone. J is TRBJ1-4 and V is TRBV7-8; D perhaps matches TRBD1 (6 bases). There are 11 residues in the CDR3. V dropped 4 bases and J dropped 12 bases, with 9 bases sitting between them. Germline CDR1 SGHVS, CDR2 FQNEAQ. CDR3 residues: CASSYRDELFF. The CDR3 DNA sequence: TGTGCCAGCAGCTACAGGGATGAACTGTTTTTT.

The rearrangement uses TRBV10-3 and TRBJ2-5; 10 bases map to TRBD2. CDR3 length: 16 amino acids. The J segment lost 5 bases and the V segment lost 4 bases, leaving 10 bases of the junction unmatched. Germline V gene data show CDR1 as ENHRY and CDR2 as SYGVKD. This chain's CDR3 is CAISARTSGSRETQYF. The CDR3 DNA reads TGTGCCATCAGTGCGAGGACTAGCGGCTCCAGGGAGACCCAGTACTTC.

The chain recombines TRBV11-2 with TRBJ1-4, with 8 nucleotides matching TRBD1. V trimming: 0 bases; J trimming: 13 bases; junction bases outside the gene matches: 7. The germline V gene encodes CDR1 SGHAT and CDR2 FQNNGV. The CDR3 sequence is 14 residues long. The CDR3 here is CASSLDLRQGRLFF. CDR3 DNA: TGTGCCAGCAGCTTAGATCTAAGACAGGGGAGACTGTTTTTT.

This chain joins TRBV28 and TRBJ1-5; weak D call: TRBD1 (6 bases). This CDR3 has 15 amino acids. Germline-derived CDR1 and CDR2 are MDHEN and SYDVKM. The ends were cut back, 6 bases at V and 4 bases at J, with 16 bases in the middle. CDR3 DNA: TGTGCCAGCAGGTCTCAGGGGTACACTAATCAGCCCCAGCATTTT. Translated: CASRSQGYTNQPQHF.

The chain carries TRBV11-2 and TRBJ2-7, with a weak D call TRBD2 (6 bases). Trimming cost V 0 bases and J 3 bases, with 18 bases left between them. The CDR3 consists of 17 residues. In germline, CDR1 is SGHAT, CDR2 FQNNGV. The DNA for the CDR3 is TGTGCCAGCAGCTTAGAGCGGGCTGGCGGGACGTACTACGAGCAGTACTTC. Its protein is CASSLERAGGTYYEQYF.

The chain is built from TRBV6-5 and TRBJ1-1; no clear D. Germline CDR1 is MNHEY and CDR2 is SVGAGI. CDR3 size: 13 residues. Trimming pared 2 bases from V and 4 bases from J, leaving 8 bases between. CDR3 bases: TGTGCCAGCAGTTACGGAGAAACCACTGAAGCTTTCTTT. Translating gives CASSYGETTEAFF.

The chain couples TRBV10-3 to TRBJ2-2, with 14 bases that match TRBD2. Germline values: CDR1 ENHRY, CDR2 SYGVKD. J lost 6 bases, V lost 8 bases, and 11 bases had no gene match. There are 17 residues in the CDR3. The CDR3 is CAIGKTSGRAGSGELFF. Here the CDR3 DNA reads TGTGCCATCGGAAAGACTAGCGGGAGGGCCGGGTCCGGGGAGCTGTTTTTT.

The CDR3 DNA is TGCGCCAGCAGCCCCGGTTTTACAGGGGGCATTAATGAAAAACTGTTTTTT. Translating gives CASSPGFTGGINEKLFF. This sequence joins TRBV5-1 and TRBJ1-4; 9 nucleotides line up with TRBD1. The CDR3 sequence is 17 residues long. Trimming at V came to 4 bases and at J to 4 bases, leaving 11 bases not matched to a gene. The germline CDR1 and CDR2 sequences are SGHRS and YFSETQ.

This clone was found once. This chain links TRBV18 with TRBJ2-2; 11 bases line up with TRBD1. Germline trimming cut 4 bases from V and 5 bases from J; bases unmatched to any gene: 12. This CDR3 is 18 amino acids long. The V gene's germline CDR1 is KGHSH and CDR2 LQKENI. This chain's CDR3 is CASSQIIPGTGGTGELFF. The CDR3 coding sequence is TGTGCCAGCTCACAGATCATCCCCGGGACAGGGGGAACCGGGGAGCTGTTTTTT.

CDR3: CASSPSGTLEPQHF. The CDR3 nucleotides are TGTGCCAGCTCACCCTCCGGGACCCTAGAACCCCAGCATTTT. This chain connects TRBV18 to TRBJ1-5; D is possibly TRBD1 (5 bases). The CDR3 covers 14 residues. CDR1 and CDR2 from the germline V gene are KGHSH and LQKENI. Between the trimmed V and J ends, which lost 3 bases and 10 bases, there was a span of 16 bases. Variable domain in full (rest from reference TRBV18 and TRBJ1-5): NAGVMQNPRHLVRRRGQEARLRCSPMKGHSHVYWYRQLPEEGLKFMVYLQKENIIDESGMPKERFSAEFPKEGPSILRIQQVVRGDSAAYFCASSPSGTLEPQHFGDGTRLSIL.

This chain joins TRBV11-2 and TRBJ1-5; D perhaps matches TRBD1 (6 bases). The V end was cut by 1 base, the J end by 2 bases, with 12 bases between. The CDR3 runs to 16 residues. In germline, CDR1 is SGHAT, CDR2 FQNNGV. The CDR3 spells CASSLGTGLGNQPQHF. The DNA of the CDR3 is TGTGCCAGCAGCTTAGGTACAGGGTTGGGCAATCAGCCCCAGCATTTT. The full variable domain, in which reference TRBV11-2 and TRBJ1-5 provide the parts outside the CDR3, is EAGVAQSPRYKIIEKRQSVAFWCNPISGHATLYWYQQILGQGPKLLIQFQNNGVVDDSQLPKDRFSAERLKGVDSTLKIQPAKLEDSAVYLCASSLGTGLGNQPQHFGDGTRLSIL.

This rearrangement joins TRBV6-1 to TRBJ2-2; D not certain. CDR3 length: 12 amino acids. Germline-derived CDR1 and CDR2 are MNHNS and SASEGT. V dropped 5 bases and J dropped 4 bases, with 5 bases sitting between them. CDR3 DNA: TGTGCCAGCAGTACGGTCACCGGGGAGCTGTTTTTT. Translating it yields CASSTVTGELFF.

The J gene is TRBJ2-3, the V gene TRBV5-1, with D unclear. There are 16 residues in the CDR3. Germline CDR1 SGHRS, CDR2 YFSETQ. Between the trimmed V and J ends, which lost 0 bases and 0 bases, there was a span of 11 bases. CDR3: CASSLAGSGSTDTQYF. For the CDR3, the DNA is TGCGCCAGCAGCTTGGCCGGGTCAGGTAGCACAGATACGCAGTATTTT.